This TCR beta chain was sequenced during a study of cytomegalovirus exposure and HLA in healthy donors (TCRdb year 2017). For the study in its entirety: In an earlier analysis of approximately 500 of the donors, about 270 Gb of sequence data and 95 million to 130 million unique TCR beta sequences from about 179 million T cells were reported. A later analysis re-analyzed previously published TCR beta repertoires from several hundred donors and added high-resolution HLA genotyping to study TCR occurrence patterns. High-throughput TCR immunosequencing, statistical association of individual TCRs with disease status, and machine learning were combined to predict cytomegalovirus infection status. To decide whether each TCR beta V gene segment behaved as functional or pseudogenic, an earlier analysis of approximately 620 of the donors relied on high-throughput TCR beta sequencing. The genetic ancestry cluster associated with self-reported Caucasian donors included about 81% of the 398 genotyped donors. Donor age, sex, ethnicity and CMV serostatus were compiled alongside the repertoire data. In the later analysis, no new phenotypic data were used to find candidate immune exposures; instead, reliance was placed on TCR beta sequences and their occurrence across donors. The study was designed to test whether signatures of past pathogen exposure could be identified by cataloging public T cell receptors. Genome-wide SNP genotypes for about 60% of the roughly 670 donors were used in a later genetic analysis, which treated that subset as a discovery cohort. Class I and class II HLA loci were covered by the typing at four-digit resolution. Every repertoire in the discovery cohort had been generated on one and the same sequencing platform. A separate validation cohort of roughly 130 different subjects was used in addition to the approximately 640-subject first cohort. Several DR-DQ haplotypes were handled as single units for association and clustering, since linkage in the cohort was strong. An early release covering 550 to 650 HLA-typed donors comprised about 320 gigabases of sequencing data and roughly 85 million unique TCR sequences. The number of typed donors differed by locus: about 629-640 for A, B, C, DRB1 and DQB1; 500 to 550 for DQA1; around 610 for DPA1; and 450 to 480 for DPB1. The study used immunosequencing to profile the T cell repertoires of several hundred subjects and linked those repertoires to cytomegalovirus serostatus. Across around 400 genotyped donors of the cohort, an average of approximately 240,000 unique TCR beta nucleotide sequences per donor were sequenced, and 15% to 20% of those sequences were non-productive.

Study-wide findings and limitations: Correlated functional status among segregating V segments might be attributable to linkage disequilibrium, but an unknown experimental factor could not be ruled out. The classifier was reported to diagnose cytomegalovirus status with high specificity and sensitivity in both the original and validation cohorts. Roughly uniform sequencing depth across donors was assumed in presence/absence analyses, although this assumption may not hold. In a later genetic analysis, fewer N-insertions in productive TCRs were reported among donors in an Asian-associated ancestry cluster than the 666-donor mean. In this cohort, only TCR beta chains were sequenced, and detectable features were limited by the absence of alpha or paired-chain data. According to a later analysis, parvovirus B19, influenza, CMV and Epstein-Barr virus appeared linked to several top co-occurrence clusters. Because some donors lacked HLA typing at each locus, the association tests relied only on the typed subset. According to a later analysis, most CMV-associated TCR beta chains appeared to be HLA-restricted, and the HLA associations seemed to be driven largely by CMV exposure. In a later analysis, TCR association rates were found to vary across HLA loci, with the most associated TCRs seen for DRB1 alleles and the fewest for HLA-C alleles. Three of the identified cytomegalovirus-associated TCR beta chains were confirmed in vitro to be specific for cytomegalovirus antigens. A cluster of highly shared sequence variants was judged likely to be a technical artifact of the sequencing pipeline. An association between a missense DCLRE1C variant and V-gene and J-gene trimming of TCR beta chains was found in a later genetic analysis and replicated in an independent cohort. Compared with equally common non-associated chains, HLA-associated TCR beta chains in a later analysis were more clonally expanded and had lower generation probabilities. Broadly in line with IMGT annotations, most TCR beta V segments showed up in productive rearrangements about 87% or about 30% of the time in an earlier analysis of approximately 640 of the donors. Immune exposure information for the cohort was limited to CMV serostatus. The authors suggested that the approach could potentially be extended to other disease states and immunological phenotypes. At a false discovery rate of 0.05, a later analysis linked under 20,000 TCR beta sequences to specific HLA alleles. Assigning TCR associations to individual alleles was difficult when HLA alleles, especially DR and DQ, strongly co-occurred. Most TCR sequences were seen in very few donors, while some public TCRs were found in many individuals. Some IMGT-functional V segments, including TRBV6-2 and TRBV6-3, could not be distinguished by the 87-base-pair reads and were therefore excluded. Roughly 17 rarely observed V segments, including chromosome 9 orphons, were excluded from the earlier analysis of a few hundred of the donors because counts were too low. A further reported finding was that TCR beta sequences accurately predicted the HLA-A and HLA-B alleles for most subjects in the first cohort. In the study, 150 to 200 TCR beta chains were listed as associated with cytomegalovirus.

Cut back by 5 bases and 4 bases, the V and J ends lie 6 bases apart. The germline V gene specifies SGHNT as CDR1 and YENEEA as CDR2. The CDR3 contains 11 residues, cysteine and phenylalanine counted. Just the 33-base CDR3 DNA is kept, in frame starting at base 1. The cohort was made up of under 800 healthy bone marrow donors. At the time of sampling, all cohort members were nominally healthy, though unrecorded immune exposures were likely present. The donor tested CMV seropositive, placing the donor among the 289 seropositive members of the cohort. A peripheral blood sample was provided by each donor, and peripheral blood mononuclear cells were used for TCR beta sequencing. The Qiagen DNeasy Blood Extraction Kit was used to extract genomic DNA from the blood cell samples. With regard to this clone: Its recognized antigen is unknown. No qualities accompany the bases; no much larger clone lies one base away.

The library came from the immunoSEQ multiplex PCR assay. A mixture of 60 forward primers for TCR Vbeta segments and 13 reverse primers for TCR Jbeta segments was used in the multiplex PCR. A multiplex PCR assay on genomic DNA amplified the CDR3 region of rearranged TCR beta genes. The Illumina HiSeq System was used to sequence the amplified TCR beta libraries as 87-base-pair reads. From the authors' description of their analysis: In a later analysis, some 80 million unique TCR beta chains were counted across the roughly 700 repertoires, and about 10 million of these chains were shared by at least two donors. A nearest-neighbor algorithm error-corrected the raw reads and collapsed the reads into unique sequences, merging closely related sequences to remove PCR and sequencing errors. Alignment of CDR3 sequences to IMGT reference sequences was used to assign V, D and J gene segments. For a sequence to be retained, a match of at least six nucleotides was required to both a V gene segment and a J gene segment. A rearrangement was called productive if the CDR3 had no stop codons and remained in frame with V and J, and every other rearrangement was called non-productive. CDR3 was defined according to IMGT convention as the region running from the second conserved V-encoded cysteine to the conserved J-encoded phenylalanine. The earlier analysis of more than 450 of the donors excluded sequences that lacked an unambiguous match to a single V gene segment. An earlier analysis of 587 of the donors classified V segments as functional when productive rearrangements were above 56.7% and as segregating when the standard deviation between donors was above 5%. To diagnose cytomegalovirus status from the catalog of TCR beta chain sequences, a statistical classification framework was built. In a later analysis, V and J genes were assigned by comparing TCR nucleotide sequences against IMGT/GENE-DB human TR gene sequences. Using the TCRdist pipeline, a later analysis assigned CDR3 sequences along with most-parsimonious VDJ recombination scenarios. A later analysis defined each TCR beta chain by its CDR3 amino acid sequence plus V-gene family, and excluded reads lacking a unique V-gene family. To address suspected cross-contamination and a sequencing artifact, a later analysis removed some 620 highly shared, low-generation-probability nucleotide sequences. In a later analysis, a clonal expansion index for each public chain was calculated from normalized within-repertoire ranks of inferred template counts. Generation probabilities in a later analysis came from a VDJ recombination model fitted to out-of-frame rearrangements, and those results were checked against IGoR. In a later analysis, TCR-TCR, TCR-HLA and TCR-CMV co-occurrence was scored with hypergeometric tests, and a repertoire-size bias correction was applied to TCR pairs. False discovery rates were estimated in a later analysis by permuting HLA or CMV assignments 20 times. In a later analysis, co-occurring TCRs were grouped using DBSCAN, with TCRdist sequence similarity added in when clustering inside HLA-allele-positive subsets. Repertoires with fewer than 30,000 or more than 120,000 public chains, plus five repertoires with anomalous nucleotide sharing, were excluded from co-occurrence clustering. TCRdb retrieved this table from immuneACCESS and kept in-frame rearrangements only. Not all clones are present; in checked studies, unresolved V genes account for under half, and no reason is known for the remainder. V and J calls and clone size are copied from that table; D and trimming were computed from the DNA. For this sample the table gives 170,000 or so clones, of which 84% were detected only once. The ten most abundant clones make up 4.8% of the sample.

The rearrangement combines TRBV11-3 with TRBJ2-7, with no confident D gene call. The source is a girl between 10 and 17 years old in good health and CMV-seropositive. Sequencing was done on a sample of PBMCs. The CDR3 protein: CASSALYEQYF. The nucleotide sequence is TGTGCCAGCAGCGCGCTATACGAGCAGTACTTC.